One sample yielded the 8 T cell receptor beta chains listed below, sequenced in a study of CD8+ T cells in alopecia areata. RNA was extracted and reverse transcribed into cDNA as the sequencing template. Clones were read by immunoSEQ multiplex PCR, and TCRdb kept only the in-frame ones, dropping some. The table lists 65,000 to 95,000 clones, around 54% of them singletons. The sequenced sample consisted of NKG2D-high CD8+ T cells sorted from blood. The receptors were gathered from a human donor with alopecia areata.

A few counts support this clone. Written as DNA, the CDR3 is TGCAGCGTTGAGGGCCCGCGATCGGACAATGAGCAGTTCTTC. Residues: CSVEGPRSDNEQFF. The chain links TRBV29-1 to TRBJ2-1; D gene unclear. Deletions cut 3 bases from V and 5 bases from J, with 14 bases between. This CDR3 comprises 14 residues. In germline, CDR1 is SQVTM, CDR2 ANQGSEA.

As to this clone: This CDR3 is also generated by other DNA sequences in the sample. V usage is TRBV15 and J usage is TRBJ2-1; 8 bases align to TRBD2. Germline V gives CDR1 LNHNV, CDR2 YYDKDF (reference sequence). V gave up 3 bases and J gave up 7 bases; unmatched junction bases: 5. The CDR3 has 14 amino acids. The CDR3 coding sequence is TGTGCCACCAGCAGTTCGAGCGGGAGTAATGAGCAGTTCTTC. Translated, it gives CATSSSSGSNEQFF.

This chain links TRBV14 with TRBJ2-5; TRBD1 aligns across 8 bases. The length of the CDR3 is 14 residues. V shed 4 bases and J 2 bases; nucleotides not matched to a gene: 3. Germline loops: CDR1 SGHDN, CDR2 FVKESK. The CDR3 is CASSPTGAQETQYF. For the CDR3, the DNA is TGTGCCAGCAGCCCGACAGGGGCACAAGAGACCCAGTACTTC.

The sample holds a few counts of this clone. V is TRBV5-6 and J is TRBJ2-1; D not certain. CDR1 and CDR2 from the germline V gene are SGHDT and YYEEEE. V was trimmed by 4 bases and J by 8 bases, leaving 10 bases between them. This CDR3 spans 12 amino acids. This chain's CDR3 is CASSLYSDEQFF. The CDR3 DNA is TGTGCCAGCAGCCTGTATTCGGATGAGCAGTTCTTC.

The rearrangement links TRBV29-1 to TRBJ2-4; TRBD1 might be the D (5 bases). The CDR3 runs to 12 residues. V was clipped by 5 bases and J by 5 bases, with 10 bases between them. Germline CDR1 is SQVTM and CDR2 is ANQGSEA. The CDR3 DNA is TGCAGCGTTCCAGGACAACAAAACATTCAGTACTTC. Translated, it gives CSVPGQQNIQYF.

The CDR3 DNA reads TGCAGTGCTAGTGGGCACTATGGCTACACCTTC. It encodes CSASGHYGYTF. The chain uses TRBV20-1 and TRBJ1-2; unclear D gene. Germline V gene lookup returns CDR1 DFQATT and CDR2 SNEGSKA (reference sequence). The CDR3 consists of 11 residues. Trimming removed 3 bases from V and 3 bases from J, with 5 bases in between.

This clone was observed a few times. The CDR3 DNA is TGTGCCAGCATTAGGACTAGCGGCTACAATGAGCAGTTCTTC. Translated, it gives CASIRTSGYNEQFF. This chain links TRBV2 with TRBJ2-1, with TRBD2 matching 10 bases. CDR3 size: 14 residues. Germline loops: CDR1 SNHLY, CDR2 FYNNEI. The V segment lost 7 bases and the J segment 3 bases; nucleotides outside the gene matches: 3.

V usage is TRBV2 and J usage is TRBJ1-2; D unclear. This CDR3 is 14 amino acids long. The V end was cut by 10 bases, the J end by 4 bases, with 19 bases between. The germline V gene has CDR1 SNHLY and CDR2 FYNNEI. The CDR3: CAIIRASVGYGYTF. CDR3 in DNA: TGTGCCATCATCCGGGCCTCGGTCGGCTATGGCTACACCTTC.